A single sample gave rise to the 32 T cell receptor beta chains below, sequenced in a study of cytotoxic CD8 clonotypes in ibrutinib-treated CLL (dated by TCRdb to 2020 to 2022). The library relied on the immunoSEQ multiplex PCR assay. The immuneACCESS repertoire file appears here via TCRdb, limited to in-frame rearrangements. These files lack a portion of the clones; in checked studies, under half of the deficit traces to unresolved V genes, and the cause of the others is not known. The table for this sample lists 35,000 to 55,000 clones; approximately 69% of them were counted only once. 9.5% to 15% of the sample is in the top ten clones. The intended sense of this specimen's time point label: approximately eleven months on ibrutinib. This specimen consisted of PBMCs, obtained after 12 months of ibrutinib treatment. The receptors were sampled from a human donor with chronic lymphocytic leukemia.

The rearrangement links TRBV7-8 to TRBJ1-6; 8 positions agree with TRBD1. The CDR3 covers 18 residues. The V gene's germline CDR1 is SGHVS and CDR2 FQNEAQ. Trimming cost V 5 bases and J 0 bases; bases outside gene matches: 9. The CDR3 is CASSSRQGPSSYNSPLHF. CDR3 DNA: TGTGCCAGCAGCAGCAGACAGGGGCCGAGCTCCTATAATTCACCCCTCCACTTT.

The chain joins TRBV7-3 to TRBJ2-1; D possibly corresponds to TRBD2 (6 bases). Trimming removed 5 bases at V and 4 bases at J, with 15 bases between. The CDR3 spans 15 residues. Per germline, CDR1 SGHTA and CDR2 FQGTGA. This chain's CDR3 is CASSPGGSLYNEQFF. As DNA, the CDR3 is TGTGCCAGCAGCCCCGGGGGTTCCCTTTACAATGAGCAGTTCTTC.

The V call is TRBV19, the J call TRBJ1-5; no clear D gene. Trimming cost V 3 bases and J 4 bases, with 13 bases left between them. CDR3 length: 15 amino acids. The germline V gene encodes CDR1 LNHDA and CDR2 SQIVND (reference sequence). The CDR3 region is CASSINVGSNQPQHF. The CDR3 nucleotides are TGTGCCAGTAGTATTAATGTGGGCAGTAATCAGCCCCAGCATTTT. Looking up the rest from reference TRBV19 and TRBJ1-5 gives the full variable domain: DGGITQSPKYLFRKEGQNVTLSCEQNLNHDAMYWYRQDPGQGLRLIYYSQIVNDFQKGDIAEGYSVSREKKESFPLTVTSAQKNPTAFYLCASSINVGSNQPQHFGDGTRLSIL.

The rearrangement links TRBV6-6 to TRBJ2-1; TRBD1 matches 7 bases. Per germline, CDR1 MNHNY and CDR2 SVGAGI (reference sequence). CDR3 size: 15 residues. The trim removed 7 bases at V and 3 bases at J, leaving 9 bases unmatched. CDR3 bases: TGTGCCAGCACCGGTCGACAGGGCCTCTACAATGAGCAGTTCTTC. Protein product: CASTGRQGLYNEQFF.

This clone came up a few times. The genes are TRBV5-1 and TRBJ2-7, with TRBD1 identical over 12 bases. The CDR3 runs 15 residues. J was trimmed by 5 bases and V by 4 bases; bases with no gene match: 7. Germline loops: CDR1 SGHRS, CDR2 YFSETQ. CDR3 loop: CASSREGQGADEQYF. For the CDR3, the DNA is TGCGCCAGCAGCCGGGAGGGACAGGGGGCGGACGAGCAGTACTTC.

The chain has TRBV5-1 and TRBJ1-1; D perhaps matches TRBD1 (6 bases). Trimming removed 0 bases from V and 1 base from J, with 10 bases in between. From germline, CDR1 is SGHRS and CDR2 YFSETQ. CDR3 size: 15 residues. The CDR3 sequence: CASSLGPGANTEAFF. CDR3 in DNA: TGCGCCAGCAGCTTGGGTCCAGGGGCGAACACTGAAGCTTTCTTT.

The chain is built from TRBV30 and TRBJ2-7, with D perhaps TRBD1 or TRBD2 (7 bases each). The CDR3 loop spans 13 amino acids. The V and J ends lost 5 bases and 5 bases respectively, with 16 bases between them. Germline V gene lookup returns CDR1 GTSNPN and CDR2 SVGIG (reference sequence). The chain's CDR3 is CAWGEGAGNEQYF. The CDR3, as DNA: TGTGCCTGGGGGGAGGGGGCAGGTAACGAGCAGTACTTC.

This chain joins TRBV5-6 and TRBJ2-7; TRBD2 agrees at 14 bases. Germline CDR1 reads SGHDT; CDR2 reads YYEEEE. The CDR3 length is 15 residues. V shed 4 bases, J shed 4 bases, and the junction held 4 bases outside the gene matches. CDR3 nucleotides: TGTGCCAGCAGCCCAGGGACTAGCGGGGGTTACGAGCAGTACTTC. Its protein product is CASSPGTSGGYEQYF.

J is TRBJ1-6 and V is TRBV19; 10 bases fit TRBD1. The CDR3 has 14 amino acids. Germline values: CDR1 LNHDA, CDR2 SQIVND (reference sequence). The V gene end was trimmed by 4 bases and the J gene end by 6 bases; junction bases not matched to a gene: 0. CDR3 in amino acids: CASSRDRGNSPLHF. CDR3 sequence (DNA): TGTGCCAGTAGTAGGGACAGGGGTAATTCACCCCTCCACTTT.

The chain has TRBV4-1 and TRBJ2-5; TRBD2 matches 8 bases. This CDR3 is 19 amino acids long. With V trimmed by 1 base and J by 0 bases, 13 bases remained unmatched. Germline lookup yields CDR1 MGHRA and CDR2 YSYEKL. CDR3 residues: CASSQGGAGAPRYQETQYF. DNA for the CDR3: TGCGCCAGCAGCCAAGGGGGAGCGGGGGCCCCCAGGTACCAAGAGACCCAGTACTTC.

A single count supports this clone. The rearrangement joins TRBV11-3 to TRBJ2-5, with D unclear. V was pared by 0 bases and J by 2 bases, with 4 bases between. CDR1 is SGHNT and CDR2 is YENEEA in the germline V gene. The CDR3 is made up of 13 amino acids. The CDR3 sequence is CASSLDLQETQYF. The CDR3 DNA is TGTGCCAGCAGCTTAGACCTTCAAGAGACCCAGTACTTC. The full variable domain, with the rest looked up from reference TRBV11-3 and TRBJ2-5, is EAGVVQSPRYKIIEKKQPVAFWCNPISGHNTLYWYLQNLGQGPELLIRYENEEAVDDSQLPKDRFSAERLKGVDSTLKIQPAELGDSAVYLCASSLDLQETQYFGPGTRLLVL.

The chain has TRBV4-2 and TRBJ2-3; D gene ambiguous. V lost 4 bases and J 6 bases, leaving 20 bases between the germline ends. This CDR3 has 16 amino acids. From germline, CDR1 is LGHNA and CDR2 YNFKEQ. The CDR3 region is CASSPQVVGSSDTQYF. The CDR3 DNA follows: TGTGCCAGCAGCCCCCAAGTGGTGGGCAGTTCGGATACGCAGTATTTT.

This clone was seen a few times. The chain has TRBV9 and TRBJ1-4; 7 nucleotides agree with TRBD1. Germline V gene lookup returns CDR1 SGDLS and CDR2 YYNGEE. The CDR3 contains 15 residues. V was pared by 4 bases and J by 5 bases, with 8 bases of the junction left unmatched. The CDR3 DNA sequence: TGTGCCAGCAGCACTCCGCAGGGGGGCAATGAAAAACTGTTTTTT. It encodes CASSTPQGGNEKLFF.

The chain employs TRBV7-8 and TRBJ1-5; D remains ambiguous. The CDR3 totals 16 residues. Germline values: CDR1 SGHVS, CDR2 FQNEAQ. V was cut by 0 bases and J by 2 bases, with 11 bases left in between. The CDR3: CASSLAGVVGNQPQHF. CDR3 DNA sequence: TGTGCCAGCAGCTTAGCTGGAGTGGTCGGCAATCAGCCCCAGCATTTT. Supplemented by reference TRBV7-8 and TRBJ1-5, the full variable domain reads GAGVSQSPRYKVAKRGQDVALRCDPISGHVSLFWYQQALGQGPEFLTYFQNEAQLDKSGLPSDRFFAERPEGSVSTLKIQRTQQEDSAVYLCASSLAGVVGNQPQHFGDGTRLSIL.

The chain recombines TRBV2 with TRBJ2-3; TRBD2 agrees at 7 bases. The J segment lost 15 bases and the V segment lost 1 base, leaving 10 bases of the junction unmatched. Germline loops: CDR1 SNHLY, CDR2 FYNNEI. The CDR3 has 13 residues. This CDR3 reads CASSEVASGLIYF. As DNA, the CDR3 is TGTGCCAGCAGTGAAGTTGCTAGCGGTTTAATCTATTTT. The entire variable domain, with the rest obtained from reference TRBV2 and TRBJ2-3, is as follows: EPEVTQTPSHQVTQMGQEVILRCVPISNHLYFYWYRQILGQKVEFLVSFYNNEISEKSEIFDDQFSVERPDGSNFTLKIRSTKLEDSAMYFCASSEVASGLIYFGPGTRLTVL.

The chain couples TRBV28 to TRBJ1-5; TRBD1 matches 7 bases. CDR1 MDHEN and CDR2 SYDVKM come from the germline V gene. The J segment lost 1 base and the V segment lost 7 bases, leaving 7 bases of the junction unmatched. The CDR3 is 15 amino acids. CDR3: CASMFRDSSNQPQHF. As DNA, the CDR3 is TGTGCCAGCATGTTCCGGGACAGCAGCAATCAGCCCCAGCATTTT.

The gene calls are TRBV2 and TRBJ2-5; D perhaps matches TRBD2 (6 bases). This CDR3 is built from 14 residues. Germline values: CDR1 SNHLY, CDR2 FYNNEI. V was cut by 6 bases and J by 1 base, with 12 bases left in between. This chain's CDR3 is CASSTLALQETQYF. For the CDR3, the DNA is TGTGCCAGCAGCACGCTAGCGCTCCAAGAGACCCAGTACTTC.

The chain couples TRBV18 to TRBJ2-1; D may match TRBD1 or TRBD2 (5 bases each). Trimming pared 5 bases from V and 8 bases from J, leaving 13 bases between. The length of the CDR3 is 13 residues. From germline, CDR1 is KGHSH and CDR2 LQKENI. The CDR3 reads CASSTGERDEQFF. In DNA, the CDR3 is TGTGCCAGCTCAACAGGCGAGAGGGATGAGCAGTTCTTC.

The V call is TRBV7-3, the J call TRBJ1-1; D ambiguous. Germline loops: CDR1 SGHTA, CDR2 FQGTGA. Trimming took off 5 bases at V and 6 bases at J, with 13 bases between the two ends. CDR3 length: 13 amino acids. As DNA, the CDR3 is TGTGCCAGCAGCCTAAATGCGCAGGCTGAAGCTTTCTTT. It translates to CASSLNAQAEAFF.

The rearrangement uses TRBV6-5 and TRBJ2-1; TRBD2 matches at 11 bases. The CDR3 covers 15 residues. Trimming at V came to 6 bases and at J to 9 bases, leaving 10 bases not matched to a gene. CDR1 MNHEY and CDR2 SVGAGI come from the germline V gene. The CDR3 nucleotides are TGTGCCAGCAGCCGAGGCCTAGCGGGGGGAGGTGAGCAGTTCTTC. This codes for CASSRGLAGGGEQFF.

The rearrangement joins TRBV27 to TRBJ2-7; 8 bases fit TRBD1. CDR1 is MNHEY, CDR2 SMNVEV, per germline (reference sequence). This CDR3 contains 15 residues. The V gene end was trimmed by 3 bases and the J gene end by 1 base; junction bases not matched to a gene: 5. CDR3 sequence: CASSFSGQGSYEQYF. The CDR3 DNA sequence: TGTGCCAGCAGTTTCTCTGGACAGGGATCCTACGAGCAGTACTTC.

The chain's CDR3 is CASRPDRVNEKLFF. The CDR3 DNA sequence: TGTGCCAGCAGACCGGACAGGGTAAATGAAAAACTGTTTTTT. V usage is TRBV27 and J usage is TRBJ1-4; 8 bases fit TRBD1. This CDR3 has 14 amino acids. CDR1 is MNHEY, CDR2 SMNVEV, per germline (reference sequence). V was pared by 6 bases and J by 5 bases, with 5 bases of the junction left unmatched.

This clone has only a few counts. The genes are TRBV18 and TRBJ2-7, with TRBD2 matching over 9 bases. CDR1 KGHSH and CDR2 LQKENI come from the germline V gene. CDR3 length: 17 residues. V lost 7 bases to trimming and J lost 0 bases; unmatched junction nucleotides: 13. Written as DNA, the CDR3 is TGTGCCAGCTTTAAAGCGGGGGGCCTTCTTTTCTCCTACGAGCAGTACTTC. This encodes CASFKAGGLLFSYEQYF.

The gene calls are TRBV30 and TRBJ2-1; 10 bases align to TRBD1. The germline gives CDR1 GTSNPN, CDR2 SVGIG (reference sequence). Trimming took 3 bases from V and 3 from J; bases not matched to a gene: 2. This CDR3 is built from 14 residues. The CDR3: CAWSWDRGYNEQFF. CDR3 nucleotides: TGTGCCTGGAGCTGGGACAGGGGCTACAATGAGCAGTTCTTC.

Note on this clone: Different DNA sequences within this sample yield the same CDR3. The V call is TRBV9, the J call TRBJ2-1; 9 nucleotides line up with TRBD2. With V trimmed by 0 bases and J by 3 bases, 4 bases remained unmatched. Germline V lookup: CDR1 SGDLS, CDR2 YYNGEE. The CDR3 sequence is 16 residues long. As DNA, the CDR3 is TGTGCCAGCAGCGTAGGGGGTAGCGGGGGCTACAATGAGCAGTTCTTC. Protein: CASSVGGSGGYNEQFF. The full variable domain, its missing parts supplied by reference TRBV9 and TRBJ2-1, is DSGVTQTPKHLITATGQRVTLRCSPRSGDLSVYWYQQSLDQGLQFLIQYYNGEERAKGNILERFSAQQFPDLHSELNLSSLELGDSALYFCASSVGGSGGYNEQFFGPGTRLTVL.

V is TRBV4-2 and J is TRBJ1-1, with D hard to call. Trimming removed 1 base at V and 1 base at J, with 4 bases between. The CDR3 is 13 amino acids. Germline V lookup: CDR1 LGHNA, CDR2 YNFKEQ. The CDR3 sequence is CASSQVTNTEAFF. CDR3 bases: TGTGCCAGCAGCCAAGTTACGAACACTGAAGCTTTCTTT.

The chain carries TRBV29-1 and TRBJ1-5, with D maybe TRBD1 (6 bases). The length of the CDR3 is 13 residues. Trimming removed 6 bases at V and 4 bases at J, with 13 bases between. Per germline, CDR1 SQVTM and CDR2 ANQGSEA. CDR3 region: CSVTGTGNQPQHF. The CDR3 region has the DNA TGCAGCGTGACCGGCACAGGGAATCAGCCCCAGCATTTT.

The gene calls are TRBV23-1 and TRBJ2-5; D not certain. TRBV23-1 is flagged as an ORF with uncertain function. The CDR3 consists of 15 residues. Trimming cost V 2 bases and J 5 bases, with 15 bases left between them. The DNA of the CDR3 is TGCGCCAGCAGTCAAAACACCGGGTGGTGGGAGACCCAGTACTTC. Translated: CASSQNTGWWETQYF.

The J gene is TRBJ2-1, the V gene TRBV7-2, with D perhaps matching TRBD1 (6 bases). The CDR3 consists of 15 residues. Germline CDR1 is SGHTA and CDR2 is FQGNSA. Trimming left V 1 base short and J 7 bases short, with 14 bases between. This chain's CDR3 is CASSLVAGDWNEQFF. The CDR3 nucleotides are TGTGCCAGCAGCTTAGTTGCAGGGGATTGGAATGAGCAGTTCTTC.

This clone was found a few times. The chain combines TRBV19 with TRBJ1-1; possible D gene TRBD1, 5 bases. The CDR3 has 11 amino acids. The germline V gene encodes CDR1 LNHDA and CDR2 SQIVND (reference sequence). Trimming took off 10 bases at V and 6 bases at J, with 12 bases between the two ends. The CDR3 nucleotides are TGTGCCACGCGGAGGGACCCTGAAGCTTTCTTT. Encoded protein: CATRRDPEAFF.

The V and J genes are TRBV7-9 and TRBJ2-1; no reliable D call. The germline gives CDR1 SEHNR, CDR2 FQNEAQ (reference sequence). CDR3 length: 11 amino acids. V was trimmed by 1 base and J by 10 bases, leaving 5 bases between them. CDR3 nucleotides: TGTGCCAGCAGCTTAGGCTCCGAGCAGTTCTTC. Protein: CASSLGSEQFF.

This chain connects TRBV7-3 to TRBJ1-1; D remains ambiguous. In germline, CDR1 is SGHTA, CDR2 FQGTGA. The V end was cut by 4 bases, the J end by 3 bases, with 12 bases between. The length of the CDR3 is 14 residues. DNA for the CDR3: TGTGCCAGCAGCTCACTAGGCACGGACACTGAAGCTTTCTTT. Translating gives CASSSLGTDTEAFF.